These 27 T cell receptor beta chains share one sample of origin, sequenced in a study of blood T cell repertoires in COVID-19. Profiled with immunoSEQ multiplex PCR; TCRdb holds only in-frame clones, not every one. The sample yields 250,000 to 350,000 clones, about 82% seen once. Sequencing used peripheral blood. These receptors were obtained from a woman aged 50 to 60 with active or convalescent COVID-19.

The chain joins TRBV12-3 or TRBV12-4 to TRBJ1-6; TRBD1 is a possible D gene (6 bases). V lost 5 bases, J lost 14 bases, and 16 bases lay in between. This CDR3 comprises 13 residues. CDR3 nucleotide sequence: TGTGCCAGCAGTCTGGGCAGGGGAGACACCCTCCACTTT. Its translation is CASSLGRGDTLHF.

This sequence joins TRBV27 and TRBJ2-7; unclear D gene. The CDR3 has 14 amino acids. Germline V gene lookup returns CDR1 MNHEY and CDR2 SMNVEV (reference sequence). The V gene lost 3 bases and the J gene lost 2 bases, with 11 bases spanning the gap. The CDR3 sequence is CASSFLQKPYEQYF. The DNA of the CDR3 is TGTGCCAGCAGTTTTTTACAAAAACCCTACGAGCAGTACTTC.

This clone has just one count. CDR3 bases: TGTGCCAGCGCCCCCGATGGGGGGAACACAGATACGCAGTATTTT. Amino acid sequence: CASAPDGGNTDTQYF. The chain joins TRBV5-6 to TRBJ2-3; tentatively, D is TRBD2 (6 bases). The CDR3 runs to 15 residues. V gave up 7 bases and J gave up 2 bases, with 17 bases separating them. Germline assignment: CDR1 SGHDT and CDR2 YYEEEE.

The chain employs TRBV28 and TRBJ2-7, with 7 bases matching TRBD1. Germline-derived CDR1 and CDR2 are MDHEN and SYDVKM. V gave up 6 bases and J gave up 2 bases; unmatched junction bases: 7. CDR3 length: 14 amino acids. The CDR3 region is CASRGTAPTYEQYF. CDR3 sequence (DNA): TGTGCCAGCAGGGGGACAGCGCCAACCTACGAGCAGTACTTC.

The chain links TRBV2 to TRBJ2-1; 8 positions agree with TRBD2. Germline CDR1 reads SNHLY; CDR2 reads FYNNEI. The CDR3 runs to 15 residues. Losses at the gene ends were 6 bases for V and 4 bases for J; bases not matched to a gene: 8. The CDR3 loop reads CASRNVGRVYNEQFF. In nucleotides, the CDR3 is TGTGCCAGCAGGAATGTCGGGAGGGTGTACAATGAGCAGTTCTTC.

The V call is TRBV11-2, the J call TRBJ2-7, with D perhaps matching TRBD1 (5 bases). There are 14 residues in the CDR3. Germline lookup yields CDR1 SGHAT and CDR2 FQNNGV. Trimming removed 5 bases at V and 0 bases at J, with 11 bases between. The CDR3 nucleotides are TGTGCCAGCAGCCTCGGACACCTCTCCTACGAGCAGTACTTC. This encodes CASSLGHLSYEQYF.

The genes are TRBV28 and TRBJ1-6; maybe TRBD1 (5 bases). The CDR3 totals 14 residues. Germline values: CDR1 MDHEN, CDR2 SYDVKM. V was shortened by 6 bases and J by 8 bases, with 14 bases between the two germline ends. The CDR3 loop reads CASSRGGRDSPLHF. In DNA, the CDR3 is TGTGCCAGCAGCCGGGGGGGTAGGGATTCACCCCTCCACTTT. The full variable domain, with the rest looked up from reference TRBV28 and TRBJ1-6, is DVKVTQSSRYLVKRTGEKVFLECVQDMDHENMFWYRQDPGLGLRLIYFSYDVKMKEKGDIPEGYSVSREKKERFSLILESASTNQTSMYLCASSRGGRDSPLHFGNGTRLTVT.

The gene calls are TRBV2 and TRBJ2-3; 7 positions match TRBD1. V lost 6 bases to trimming and J lost 4 bases; unmatched junction nucleotides: 22. Germline V gives CDR1 SNHLY, CDR2 FYNNEI. The length of the CDR3 is 19 residues. For the CDR3, the DNA is TGTGCCAGCAGCGTAGACAGGGTAGGATACCCGTTTAACCCAGATACGCAGTATTTT. This gives the protein CASSVDRVGYPFNPDTQYF. The full variable domain, in which reference TRBV2 and TRBJ2-3 provide the parts outside the CDR3, is EPEVTQTPSHQVTQMGQEVILRCVPISNHLYFYWYRQILGQKVEFLVSFYNNEISEKSEIFDDQFSVERPDGSNFTLKIRSTKLEDSAMYFCASSVDRVGYPFNPDTQYFGPGTRLTVL.

The V gene is TRBV5-1, the J gene TRBJ1-1; unclear D gene. Per germline, CDR1 SGHRS and CDR2 YFSETQ. The V and J ends lost 0 bases and 1 base respectively, with 7 bases between them. The CDR3 runs 14 residues. The CDR3 sequence: CASSLDTGNTEAFF. CDR3 sequence (DNA): TGCGCCAGCAGCTTGGATACGGGGAACACTGAAGCTTTCTTT.

The V call is TRBV5-1, the J call TRBJ1-2; 7 bases line up with TRBD1. Trimming at V came to 1 base and at J to 3 bases, leaving 9 bases not matched to a gene. Looked up from germline, CDR1 is SGHRS and CDR2 is YFSETQ. CDR3 size: 16 residues. As DNA, the CDR3 is TGCGCCAGCAGCTTGATTCCCAGGGGGATGGACTATGGCTACACCTTC. Translating gives CASSLIPRGMDYGYTF.

V is TRBV10-3 and J is TRBJ1-1; 9 bases line up with TRBD1. Germline CDR1 ENHRY, CDR2 SYGVKD. CDR3 length equals 14 residues. CDR3 in DNA: TGTCCCGGACAGGGGAAACTTAAGGACACTGAAGCTTTCTTT. This codes for CPGQGKLKDTEAFF.

The DNA of the CDR3 is TGTGCCAGCAGCGTTGGGACAGCTCAGATGAACACTGAAGCTTTCTTT. Translating gives CASSVGTAQMNTEAFF. The V gene is TRBV5-4, the J gene TRBJ1-1; 7 nucleotides align to TRBD1. Germline assignment: CDR1 SGHNT and CDR2 YYREEE (reference sequence). After removal of 4 bases from V and 0 bases from J, the junction contained 9 bases not matched to a gene. The CDR3 covers 16 residues.

In the case of this clone: Other DNA sequences in this sample translate to the same CDR3. The chain joins TRBV3-1 (or the pseudogene TRBV3-2) to TRBJ1-6; D uncertain. The CDR3 loop spans 13 amino acids. CDR1 and CDR2 from the germline V gene are LGHDT and YNNKEL (reference sequence). V was pared by 0 bases and J by 10 bases, with 7 bases between. DNA of the CDR3: TGTGCCAGCAGCCAAGAGGCCGGGTCACCCCTCCACTTT. Translated, it gives CASSQEAGSPLHF.

The chain carries TRBV28 and TRBJ1-2, with a possible D match to TRBD1 (6 bases). The CDR3 runs 13 residues. CDR1 is MDHEN, CDR2 SYDVKM, per germline. V was cut by 6 bases and J by 2 bases, with 10 bases left in between. This CDR3 reads CASRSGENYGYTF. In nucleotides, the CDR3 is TGTGCCAGCAGGTCAGGGGAGAACTATGGCTACACCTTC.

The chain carries TRBV9 and TRBJ2-1, with 11 bases lining up with TRBD2. V trimming: 4 bases; J trimming: 10 bases; junction bases outside the gene matches: 7. Germline V gene sequence: CDR1 SGDLS, CDR2 YYNGEE. The CDR3 runs 14 residues. The CDR3 coding sequence is TGTGCCAGCAGCCCAATAGCGGGAGGGAGCGAGCAGTTCTTC. This sequence encodes CASSPIAGGSEQFF.

The rearrangement uses TRBV9 and TRBJ1-1, with D tentatively TRBD1 (5 bases). CDR3 length: 16 amino acids. V shed 2 bases and J shed 1 base, with 15 bases lying between them. The germline CDR1 and CDR2 sequences are SGDLS and YYNGEE. Here the CDR3 reads CASSVRTGVTNTEAFF. The CDR3 DNA is TGTGCCAGCAGCGTGAGGACGGGGGTTACGAACACTGAAGCTTTCTTT. Full variable domain (remainder filled in from reference TRBV9 and TRBJ1-1): DSGVTQTPKHLITATGQRVTLRCSPRSGDLSVYWYQQSLDQGLQFLIQYYNGEERAKGNILERFSAQQFPDLHSELNLSSLELGDSALYFCASSVRTGVTNTEAFFGQGTRLTVV.

This chain joins TRBV5-4 and TRBJ2-5; TRBD2 aligns across 16 bases. Germline CDR1 is SGHNT and CDR2 is YYREEE (reference sequence). The V gene end was trimmed by 4 bases and the J gene end by 5 bases; junction bases not matched to a gene: 8. CDR3 length: 17 residues. CDR3 DNA sequence: TGTGCCAGCAGCCCCGGGACTAGCGGGAGGGAGGTGGAGACCCAGTACTTC. Amino acid sequence: CASSPGTSGREVETQYF. Combining the CDR3 with reference TRBV5-4 and TRBJ2-5 gives the whole variable domain ETGVTQSPTHLIKTRGQQVTLRCSSQSGHNTVSWYQQALGQGPQFIFQYYREEENGRGNFPPRFSGLQFPNYSSELNVNALELDDSALYLCASSPGTSGREVETQYFGPGTRLLVL.

The chain combines TRBV2 with TRBJ1-4, with a tentative D call TRBD1 (6 bases). From germline, CDR1 is SNHLY and CDR2 FYNNEI. This CDR3 contains 14 residues. The V and J ends lost 2 bases and 3 bases respectively, with 7 bases between them. CDR3 DNA: TGTGCCAGCAGTGAACAGGGGTCTAATGAAAAACTGTTTTTT. It codes for CASSEQGSNEKLFF.

The rearrangement uses TRBV18 and TRBJ2-2; D might be TRBD2 (6 bases). The CDR3 contains 16 residues. The V gene's germline CDR1 is KGHSH and CDR2 LQKENI. V was shortened by 0 bases and J by 3 bases, with 11 bases between the two germline ends. CDR3 sequence: CASSPPAGPYTGELFF. The CDR3 region has the DNA TGTGCCAGCTCACCACCTGCGGGACCCTACACCGGGGAGCTGTTTTTT. The full variable domain, rest sourced from reference TRBV18 and TRBJ2-2, is NAGVMQNPRHLVRRRGQEARLRCSPMKGHSHVYWYRQLPEEGLKFMVYLQKENIIDESGMPKERFSAEFPKEGPSILRIQQVVRGDSAAYFCASSPPAGPYTGELFFGEGSRLTVL.

The chain employs TRBV19 and TRBJ2-3, with TRBD2 matching over 8 bases. CDR3 length: 15 residues. From germline, CDR1 is LNHDA and CDR2 SQIVND (reference sequence). V shed 4 bases and J 5 bases; nucleotides not matched to a gene: 8. The DNA of the CDR3 is TGTGCCAGTAGTACACCACGGGGGGGTGAAGATACGCAGTATTTT. Translated, it gives CASSTPRGGEDTQYF.

This clone appeared once. This chain links TRBV5-5 with TRBJ2-1, with 11 nucleotides matching TRBD2. The CDR3 is 15 residues long. The V segment lost 4 bases and the J segment 5 bases; nucleotides outside the gene matches: 5. CDR1 SGHKS and CDR2 YYEKEE come from the germline V gene (reference sequence). CDR3 residues: CASSPGLAVDNEQFF. DNA of the CDR3: TGTGCCAGCAGCCCGGGACTAGCGGTGGACAATGAGCAGTTCTTC.

V is TRBV5-8 and J is TRBJ1-1; D is uncertain. Trimming shortened V by 4 bases and J by 4 bases, and 11 bases separated the two germline ends. Germline-derived CDR1 and CDR2 are SGHTS and YDEGEE. The CDR3 has 13 residues. For the CDR3, the DNA is TGTGCCAGCAGCCCATGGGGAGGCACTGAAGCTTTCTTT. It codes for CASSPWGGTEAFF.

The genes are TRBV19 and TRBJ2-3, with 9 positions matching TRBD1. The CDR3 has 14 residues. With 6 bases clipped from V and 6 bases from J, the junction kept 7 bases outside the gene matches. Germline CDR1 LNHDA, CDR2 SQIVND (reference sequence). As DNA, the CDR3 is TGTGCCAGTAGGAGGGACAGGGCCATGGATACGCAGTATTTT. This gives the protein CASRRDRAMDTQYF.

This clone was picked up many times. J is TRBJ1-5 and V is TRBV5-1; D may be TRBD1 (6 bases). V shed 2 bases and J shed 6 bases, with 15 bases lying between them. The germline gives CDR1 SGHRS, CDR2 YFSETQ. This CDR3 has 15 amino acids. CDR3 residues: CASSLAGAGGQPQHF. CDR3 in DNA: TGCGCCAGCAGCTTAGCGGGGGCAGGAGGTCAGCCCCAGCATTTT.

The rearrangement joins TRBV19 to TRBJ2-3, with a possible D match to TRBD2 (6 bases). Trimming pared 5 bases from V and 2 bases from J, leaving 17 bases between. There are 16 residues in the CDR3. Germline CDR1 is LNHDA and CDR2 is SQIVND (reference sequence). The CDR3 sequence is CASSPLEGVNTDTQYF. The CDR3 region has the DNA TGTGCCAGTAGTCCCCTGGAGGGAGTTAACACAGATACGCAGTATTTT.

The chain combines TRBV27 with TRBJ2-7; TRBD2 agrees at 11 bases. Germline CDR1 reads MNHEY; CDR2 reads SMNVEV (reference sequence). J gave up 5 bases and V 4 bases, and 7 bases lay outside the gene matches. This CDR3 contains 15 residues. CDR3 DNA sequence: TGTGCCAGCAGTTCTCCTAGCGGGAGGACCCACGAGCAGTACTTC. Translated: CASSSPSGRTHEQYF.

Turning to this clone: The same CDR3 arises from other DNA sequences in this sample as well. This chain links TRBV3-1 (or the pseudogene TRBV3-2) with TRBJ1-1; D perhaps matches TRBD1 (5 bases). Germline values: CDR1 LGHDT, CDR2 YNNKEL (reference sequence). V dropped 0 bases and J dropped 5 bases, with 13 bases sitting between them. This CDR3 spans 15 amino acids. The CDR3 region is CASSQDWGGGTEAFF. The CDR3 bases are TGTGCCAGCAGCCAAGATTGGGGGGGAGGGACTGAAGCTTTCTTT.